This TCR beta chain was identified in a study of OX40 agonist ivuxolimab in advanced cancers. Looking at the study overall: Patients assigned to dose escalation were diagnosed with hepatocellular carcinoma, melanoma, renal cell or head and neck cancer. Broader study findings: Doses of 0.1 to 3.0 mg/kg were accompanied by clonal expansion of CD4+ and CD8+ blood T cells by week 6. Antigens targeted by the expanded peripheral T cells were not determined.

The CDR3 has 11 amino acids. Trimming removed 5 bases at V and 11 bases at J, with 12 bases between. CDR1 and CDR2 (germline): LGHNA, YSLEER. Details on this clone: Antigen unknown.

This table comes from immunoSEQ multiplex PCR, and its TCRdb copy is limited to in-frame clones, with some not included. The sample contains some 150,000 clones, under 95% of which appear only once. Sequenced material: CD4+ or CD8+ T cells sorted from blood, taken in a trial of the OX40 agonist ivuxolimab. This clonotype was sampled from an adult with an advanced solid tumor such as melanoma, head and neck, liver or kidney cancer. This chain uses TRBV4-3 with TRBJ1-1, with D possibly being TRBD1 (5 bases). CDR3 loop: CASSYQGLAFF. The CDR3 nucleotides are TGCGCCAGCAGCTATCAGGGTCTCGCTTTCTTT.